This T cell receptor (beta chain) emerged from a study of OX40 agonist ivuxolimab in advanced cancers. Study-wide context: From 23 to 79 years was the age range, with a mean of around 54 years, and approximately 84% were male.

The CDR3 totals 14 residues. Per germline, CDR1 MNHEY and CDR2 SMNVEV (reference sequence). This clone showed up just once. The antigen is undetermined. The repertoire was sequenced with immunoSEQ multiplex PCR; TCRdb's copy has only in-frame clones and lacks some. The sample yields more than 20,000 clones, approximately 91% seen once. Whole-study results and caveats: Among the lowest peripheral clonal expansion occurred in 0.1-3.0 mg/kg partial responders. There were, on average, more expanded clones in CD8+ T cells than in CD4+.

This chain links TRBV27 with TRBJ2-5; D call uncertain. The DNA end is a closer match to TRBJ2-7, so the J assignment may be wrong. The specimen comprised CD4+ or CD8+ T cells sorted from blood, sampled in a trial of the OX40 agonist ivuxolimab. The receptor was isolated from an adult with an advanced solid tumor such as melanoma, head and neck, liver or kidney cancer. The CDR3 region is CASSLGLGQYEQYF. The CDR3 DNA is TGTGCCAGCAGTTTAGGGTTAGGGCAGTACGAGCAGTACTTC.